The present T cell receptor (beta chain) was sequenced within a study of graft-versus-host responses after intestinal transplantation. Study context: Recipients underwent multivisceral, liver-intestinal, or isolated intestinal transplants.

Germline V lookup: CDR1 SGHDN, CDR2 FVKESK. This CDR3 contains 16 residues. The ends lost 1 base at V and 5 bases at J; junction bases unmatched: 7. Only one count was recorded for this clone. The antigen remains unidentified. Points from the study as a whole: Peak circulating GvH clone levels tracked with early post-transplant HvG declines.

Profiling relied on immunoSEQ multiplex PCR, and the TCRdb table lists in-frame clones only, not all of them. The table includes about 130,000 clones, about nine tenths detected once. The chain recombines TRBV14 with TRBJ1-4; 7 bases map to TRBD1. Sequences were derived from unstimulated CD4+ T cells sorted from spleen or lymph node cells, sampled before intestinal transplant. The TCR was taken from a human donor who received an intestinal transplant. The CDR3 nucleotides read TGTGCCAGCAGCCAAGTTTCGGACAGGCTAAATGAAAAACTGTTTTTT. This translates into CASSQVSDRLNEKLFF.